What follows are 31 T cell receptor beta chains derived from one specimen sequenced in a study of T cell clonality in common variable immunodeficiency. The protocol was immunoSEQ multiplex PCR, while the TCRdb copy is restricted to in-frame clones and leaves out a portion. Recorded here are tens of thousands of clones, with no singletons, and the ten leading clones hold more than 9%. The sequenced material came from peripheral blood mononuclear cells. The receptors shown here come from a person aged 18 to 75 in good health.

The sample holds many counts of this clone. The sequenced part of the CDR3 DNA is TGTGCCAGTAGTATAGGGGGACTAGCGGGAGCCTACGAG. Translated: CASSIGGLAGAYE. The whole CDR3 sequence is CASSIGGLAGAYEQYF. V and J are TRBV19 and TRBJ2-7; 14 bases match TRBD2. Coverage ceases 3 residues before the CDR3 finishes, and the germline J gene fills in the end. The CDR3 loop spans 16 amino acids. From germline, CDR1 is LNHDA and CDR2 SQIVND (reference sequence). The trim removed 1 base at V and 2 bases at J, leaving 1 base unmatched.

The sample holds many counts of this clone. The DNA ends 3 residues before the CDR3 does, and the rest of the CDR3 is filled in from the germline J gene. The V call is TRBV18, the J call TRBJ1-1, with a tentative D call TRBD1 (6 bases). This CDR3 spans 16 amino acids. With 3 bases removed from V and 3 bases from J, the gap between germline ends came to 17 bases. The germline V gene has CDR1 KGHSH and CDR2 LQKENI. The CDR3 bases that were read are TGTGCCAGCTCACCTACGACCTTACAGGGCGACACTGAA. Its translation: CASSPTTLQGDTE. The entire CDR3 is CASSPTTLQGDTEAFF. Filled out from reference TRBV18 and TRBJ1-1, the complete variable domain reads NAGVMQNPRHLVRRRGQEARLRCSPMKGHSHVYWYRQLPEEGLKFMVYLQKENIIDESGMPKERFSAEFPKEGPSILRIQQVVRGDSAAYFCASSPTTLQGDTEAFFGQGTRLTVV.

Many counts were recorded for this clone. The CDR3 sequence is CASSFRGAHTDTQYF. The sequenced part of the CDR3 DNA is TGTGCCAGCAGCTTCCGGGGGGCCCACACAGATACG. The chain has TRBV7-2 and TRBJ2-3; D is possibly TRBD2 (7 bases). Read sequence stops 3 residues before the CDR3 end, and the germline J gene provides the missing end. This CDR3 has 15 residues. V was shortened by 3 bases and J by 2 bases, with 12 bases between the two germline ends. Germline V gene sequence: CDR1 SGHTA, CDR2 FQGNSA.

This clone showed up many times. The CDR3 end falls 3 residues outside the read, so it is completed with the germline J gene. This chain links TRBV29-1 with TRBJ2-7; D might be TRBD1 (6 bases). CDR1 is SQVTM and CDR2 is ANQGSEA in the germline V gene. The CDR3 has 13 residues. V was pared by 5 bases and J by 2 bases, with 13 bases between. The DNA read from the CDR3 is TGCAGCGTTAAGGGGGTACCCGCCTACGAG. Protein: CSVKGVPAYE. The CDR3, in full, reads CSVKGVPAYEQYF.

The CDR3 protein is CASSSTGGANEQFF. CDR3 bases read: TGTGCCAGCAGCTCCACAGGGGGCGCGAATGAG. The chain links TRBV7-3 to TRBJ2-1, with TRBD1 matching 9 bases. From the germline J gene comes the end of the CDR3, since the read stops 3 residues before it. This CDR3 contains 14 residues. Germline V lookup: CDR1 SGHTA, CDR2 FQGTGA. V trimming: 4 bases; J trimming: 7 bases; junction bases outside the gene matches: 5. The complete variable domain, with remaining parts taken from reference TRBV7-3 and TRBJ2-1, reads GAGVSQTPSNKVTEKGKYVELRCDPISGHTALYWYRQSLGQGPEFLIYFQGTGAADDSGLPNDRFFAVRPEGSVSTLKIQRTERGDSAVYLCASSSTGGANEQFFGPGTRLTVL.

CDR3 in amino acids: CASSSRDRGIYEQYF. Partial CDR3 DNA: TGTGCCAGCAGCTCTCGGGACAGGGGCATCTACGAG. J is TRBJ2-7 and V is TRBV7-9; 10 nucleotides match TRBD1. The read ends 3 residues shy of where the CDR3 ends; the end is completed using the germline J gene. Trimming removed 4 bases from V and 3 bases from J; junction bases left unmatched: 6. Per the germline V gene, CDR1 is SEHNR and CDR2 is FQNEAQ (reference sequence). The CDR3 runs to 15 residues. The full variable domain, completed using reference TRBV7-9 and TRBJ2-7, is DTGVSQNPRHKITKRGQNVTFRCDPISEHNRLYWYRQTLGQGPEFLTYFQNEAQLEKSRLLSDRFSAERPKGSFSTLEIQRTEQGDSAMYLCASSSRDRGIYEQYFGPGTRLTVT.

This clone was picked up many times. Read data end 3 residues before the CDR3 end; the end is taken from the germline J gene. V gene TRBV13 combines with J gene TRBJ2-3; D gene uncertain. Germline CDR1 reads PRHDT; CDR2 reads FYEKMQ (reference sequence). V lost 4 bases to trimming and J lost 1 base, with 12 bases between them. The CDR3 totals 15 residues. CDR3 in amino acids: CASSSLQEGTDTQYF. CDR3 bases read: TGTGCCAGCAGCTCCCTCCAGGAAGGCACAGATACG.

This clone appeared many times. From the germline J gene comes the end of the CDR3, since the read stops 3 residues before it. V usage is TRBV7-2 and J usage is TRBJ2-5; 10 positions match TRBD1. Germline values: CDR1 SGHTA, CDR2 FQGNSA. V gave up 6 bases and J gave up 5 bases; unmatched junction bases: 9. The CDR3 runs to 15 residues. The sequenced part of the CDR3 DNA is TGTGCCAGCAGTCCCATTCGGACAGGGGGGGAGACC. Protein product: CASSPIRTGGET. The whole CDR3 is CASSPIRTGGETQYF.

There are many counts of this clone. From the germline J gene comes the end of the CDR3, since the read stops 3 residues before it. The chain is built from TRBV6-2 or TRBV6-3 and TRBJ1-2, with D unclear. V was clipped by 1 base and J by 3 bases, with 12 bases between them. The CDR3 runs 15 residues. CDR1 MNHEY and CDR2 SVGEGT come from the germline V gene. Incomplete CDR3 DNA: TGTGCCAGCAGTTACTTGCCGCCCGGGGACTATGGC. Translating gives CASSYLPPGDYG. The CDR3 as a whole reads CASSYLPPGDYGYTF.

This clone was seen at least ten times. The CDR3 spells CSARDRPRDRVRTQYF. The part of the CDR3 DNA that was read is TGCAGTGCTAGAGATCGCCCCCGGGACAGGGTCCGGACC. The gene calls are TRBV20-1 and TRBJ2-5; 9 bases are a match to TRBD1. The read ends 3 residues before the CDR3 terminus; that terminus is restored from the germline J gene. The CDR3 is 16 amino acids. In germline, CDR1 is DFQATT, CDR2 SNEGSKA (reference sequence). With V trimmed by 0 bases and J by 7 bases, 12 bases remained unmatched.

This clone showed up many times. The read terminates 3 residues before the CDR3 end, so the remaining end is supplied by the germline J gene. The chain employs TRBV11-2 and TRBJ2-5, with D perhaps TRBD2 (6 bases). The germline V gene encodes CDR1 SGHAT and CDR2 FQNNGV. CDR3 length: 13 residues. V was shortened by 6 bases and J by 4 bases, with 12 bases between the two germline ends. The CDR3 DNA, read in part, is TGTGCCAGCAGGGAGGGACTTGGAGAGACC. As protein: CASREGLGET. The complete CDR3 sequence is CASREGLGETQYF.

This clone was found many times. From the germline J gene comes the end of the CDR3, since the read stops 3 residues before it. This chain uses TRBV11-2 with TRBJ1-1, with 7 nucleotides matching TRBD1. The CDR3 is 15 residues long. Germline V CDR1 and CDR2: SGHAT, FQNNGV. V lost 6 bases, J lost 1 base, and 8 bases stayed unmatched. CDR3 loop: CASSQPRDRNTEAFF. CDR3 DNA (partial): TGTGCCAGCAGTCAACCCCGGGACAGGAACACTGAA.

This clone was recorded at least ten times. The read terminates 3 residues ahead of where the CDR3 ends, so the germline J gene completes it. The rearrangement links TRBV29-1 to TRBJ2-4; 9 nucleotides agree with TRBD1. CDR3 length equals 14 residues. Germline V lookup: CDR1 SQVTM, CDR2 ANQGSEA. The DNA read from the CDR3 is TGCAGCGTTTCGACTTCCGGGACAGGGCGAAGT. This encodes CSVSTSGTGRS. The CDR3 reads in full as CSVSTSGTGRSQYF.

Remarks on this clone: The missing CDR3 end, 3 residues past where the read stops, is filled in from the germline J gene. The chain links TRBV19 to TRBJ1-1; maybe TRBD1 (5 bases). Germline V gene data show CDR1 as LNHDA and CDR2 as SQIVND (reference sequence). Trimming stripped 3 bases from V and 5 bases from J, with 16 bases between. This CDR3 spans 15 amino acids. The CDR3 reads CASSMIGGEGTEAFF. The CDR3 bases that were read are TGTGCCAGTAGTATGATTGGGGGGGAGGGAACTGAA.

This clone has at least ten counts. The read halts 3 residues ahead of the CDR3 end, with the missing end drawn from the germline J gene. V is TRBV18 and J is TRBJ1-6; 8 bases are shared with TRBD1. The CDR3 contains 16 residues. V lost 6 bases to trimming and J lost 7 bases; unmatched junction nucleotides: 11. Germline CDR1 is KGHSH and CDR2 is LQKENI. The CDR3 sequence: CASSPSTGAPNSPLHF. The covered CDR3 bases are TGTGCCAGCTCGCCATCGACAGGGGCCCCCAATTCACCC. The full variable domain, with the rest looked up from reference TRBV18 and TRBJ1-6, is NAGVMQNPRHLVRRRGQEARLRCSPMKGHSHVYWYRQLPEEGLKFMVYLQKENIIDESGMPKERFSAEFPKEGPSILRIQQVVRGDSAAYFCASSPSTGAPNSPLHFGNGTRLTVT.

The table lists this clone with many counts. The sequenced fragment ends 3 residues before the CDR3 boundary, so the rest is inferred from the germline J gene. The genes are TRBV5-6 and TRBJ2-7, with 8 bases aligning to TRBD2. The CDR3 totals 14 residues. CDR1 and CDR2 from the germline V gene are SGHDT and YYEEEE. The V segment lost 2 bases and the J segment 2 bases; nucleotides outside the gene matches: 3. The covered CDR3 bases are TGTGCCAGCAGCTTAGTTAGCGGGACCTACGAG. Amino acids: CASSLVSGTYE. From start to end, the CDR3 is CASSLVSGTYEQYF. Full variable domain (rest looked up from reference TRBV5-6 and TRBJ2-7): DAGVTQSPTHLIKTRGQQVTLRCSPKSGHDTVSWYQQALGQGPQFIFQYYEEEERQRGNFPDRFSGHQFPNYSSELNVNALLLGDSALYLCASSLVSGTYEQYFGPGTRLTVT.

This clone has at least ten counts. Read data end 3 residues before the CDR3 end; the end is taken from the germline J gene. The chain recombines TRBV7-9 with TRBJ2-5, with a tentative D call TRBD2 (6 bases). The CDR3 loop spans 15 amino acids. The V end lost 2 bases, the J end lost 1 base, and 11 bases lay between the germline ends. Germline CDR1 SEHNR, CDR2 FQNEAQ (reference sequence). Incomplete CDR3 DNA: TGTGCCAGCAGCTTAAGGGACTCAATCCAAGAGACC. Its translation is CASSLRDSIQET. In full, the CDR3 reads CASSLRDSIQETQYF. The variable domain in full, with the rest retrieved from reference TRBV7-9 and TRBJ2-5, is DTGVSQNPRHKITKRGQNVTFRCDPISEHNRLYWYRQTLGQGPEFLTYFQNEAQLEKSRLLSDRFSAERPKGSFSTLEIQRTEQGDSAMYLCASSLRDSIQETQYFGPGTRLLVL.

In this sample, this clone turned up many times. Coverage ceases 3 residues before the CDR3 finishes, and the germline J gene fills in the end. The chain employs TRBV6-1 and TRBJ1-4; no clear D. Germline V gene data show CDR1 as MNHNS and CDR2 as SASEGT. The CDR3 is made up of 14 amino acids. Trimming removed 4 bases from V and 7 bases from J, with 13 bases in between. CDR3 DNA, as far as it was read: TGTGCCAGCAGTGCCGGGGTCGCCCGTGAAAAA. Amino acid sequence: CASSAGVAREK. The complete CDR3 protein is CASSAGVAREKLFF.

In its sample, this clone was seen a few times. The CDR3 end is not reached by the read, which stops 3 residues before it; the germline J gene fills it in. This rearrangement joins TRBV7-8 to TRBJ1-1, with D perhaps TRBD1 (5 bases). With 4 bases removed from V and 6 bases from J, the gap between germline ends came to 18 bases. Germline V gene sequence: CDR1 SGHVS, CDR2 FQNEAQ. The CDR3 has 15 amino acids. The CDR3 region is CASSSVGGSLSEAFF. Partial CDR3 DNA: TGTGCCAGCAGCTCCGTGGGGGGGTCTCTCTCTGAA.

This clone was recorded many times. The sequence runs out 3 residues before the end of the CDR3; the remainder is reconstructed from the germline J gene. V gene TRBV2 combines with J gene TRBJ1-3; D not resolved. The V gene's germline CDR1 is SNHLY and CDR2 FYNNEI. The CDR3 is made up of 12 amino acids. V lost 5 bases to trimming and J lost 5 bases, with 7 bases between them. The CDR3 DNA, read in part, is TGTGCCAGCAGTCGAGACAGAAACACC. The encoded protein is CASSRDRNT. Given in full, the CDR3 is CASSRDRNTIYF.

This clone was detected many times. The missing CDR3 end, 3 residues past where the read stops, is filled in from the germline J gene. The rearrangement links TRBV19 to TRBJ2-7; D remains unclear. Germline V gene sequence: CDR1 LNHDA, CDR2 SQIVND (reference sequence). V lost 4 bases, J lost 0 bases, and 13 bases lay in between. The CDR3 contains 15 residues. This CDR3 is CASSKLSETSYEQYF. CDR3 DNA (partial): TGTGCCAGTAGTAAGTTAAGCGAGACCTCCTACGAG.

At least ten counts were recorded for this clone. The read falls 3 residues short of the CDR3 end, and the missing part is taken from the germline J gene. The V call is TRBV15, the J call TRBJ1-5; the D is unclear. This CDR3 contains 13 residues. With 2 bases removed from V and 5 bases from J, the gap between germline ends came to 7 bases. Germline-derived CDR1 and CDR2 are LNHNV and YYDKDF (reference sequence). The CDR3 loop is CATSRRADQPQHF. Partial CDR3 DNA: TGTGCCACCAGCAGACGAGCGGATCAGCCC.

This clone appeared many times. Coverage ceases 3 residues before the CDR3 finishes, and the germline J gene fills in the end. V gene TRBV19 combines with J gene TRBJ2-2, with D unresolved. This CDR3 region has 14 residues. CDR1 is LNHDA and CDR2 is SQIVND in the germline V gene (reference sequence). V shed 3 bases and J shed 3 bases, with 8 bases lying between them. The CDR3 reads CASSIFPDTGELFF. Partial CDR3 DNA: TGTGCCAGTAGTATTTTCCCTGACACCGGGGAG.

This clone was counted many times. The CDR3 end lies 3 residues beyond the end of the read and is filled in from the germline J gene. The chain recombines TRBV5-1 with TRBJ2-1, with D tentatively TRBD2 (6 bases). The CDR3 totals 14 residues. Germline values: CDR1 SGHRS, CDR2 YFSETQ. V lost 0 bases, J lost 7 bases, and 11 bases lay in between. Incomplete CDR3 DNA: TGCGCCAGCAGCTTGGTAGGAGGGTTTAATGAG. Its protein is CASSLVGGFNE. The entire CDR3 is CASSLVGGFNEQFF.

As for this clone: The read falls 3 residues short of the CDR3 end, and the missing part is taken from the germline J gene. The V call is TRBV20-1, the J call TRBJ2-7; the match to TRBD1 covers 8 bases. V shed 5 bases, J shed 2 bases, and the junction held 5 bases outside the gene matches. This CDR3 is built from 13 residues. Germline CDR1 is DFQATT and CDR2 is SNEGSKA (reference sequence). CDR3 protein: CSAQDRGPYEQYF. The covered CDR3 bases are TGCAGTGCTCAAGACAGGGGACCCTACGAG.

This clone was seen at least ten times. From the germline J gene comes the end of the CDR3, since the read stops 3 residues before it. The chain combines TRBV5-1 with TRBJ2-7, with 7 bases fitting TRBD2. CDR1 and CDR2 from the germline V gene are SGHRS and YFSETQ. Unmatched junction bases numbered 1, after V lost 2 bases and J lost 2 bases. The CDR3 length is 13 residues. CDR3 sequence: CASSFGLAYEQYF. CDR3 DNA (partial): TGCGCCAGCAGCTTTGGACTAGCCTACGAG.

This clone was seen ten or more times. The CDR3 end falls 3 residues outside the read, so it is completed with the germline J gene. The genes are TRBV20-1 and TRBJ1-1; perhaps TRBD1 as D (6 bases). Germline V gene data show CDR1 as DFQATT and CDR2 as SNEGSKA (reference sequence). The CDR3 extends over 11 amino acids. The CDR3 reads CSARLQGWAFF. The sequenced CDR3 bases are TGCAGTGCTAGACTACAGGGTTGG.

This clone was seen repeatedly, ten times or more. The sequenced fragment ends 3 residues before the CDR3 boundary, so the rest is inferred from the germline J gene. This sequence joins TRBV2 and TRBJ2-1, with a tentative D call TRBD1 (5 bases). Per germline, CDR1 SNHLY and CDR2 FYNNEI. The CDR3 extends over 16 amino acids. Trimming removed 3 bases from V and 2 bases from J, with 14 bases in between. The CDR3 reads CASSEGKGNAYNEQFF. The sequenced CDR3 bases are TGTGCCAGCAGTGAGGGGAAGGGGAACGCCTACAATGAG.

There are many counts of this clone. The read finishes 3 residues shy of the CDR3 end, and the germline J gene is used to complete it. This chain links TRBV4-1 with TRBJ2-7, with 8 bases that match TRBD2. The CDR3 contains 17 residues. Germline CDR1 is MGHRA and CDR2 is YSYEKL. V was clipped by 0 bases and J by 2 bases; unmatched bases: 9. CDR3 DNA, as far as it was read: TGCGCCAGCAGCCAAGATAACCCACTAGCGGAGACCTACGAG. Protein sequence: CASSQDNPLAETYE. The full CDR3 protein is CASSQDNPLAETYEQYF.

This clone was seen at least ten times. Read data end 3 residues before the CDR3 end; the end is taken from the germline J gene. The chain has TRBV12-3 or TRBV12-4 and TRBJ1-5; TRBD1 is a possible D gene (5 bases). The CDR3 runs 16 residues. The ends were cut back, 0 bases at V and 3 bases at J, with 12 bases in the middle. The sequenced part of the CDR3 DNA is TGTGCCAGCAGTTTAGCAGAAGGGGTCCCCAATCAGCCC. Translating it yields CASSLAEGVPNQP. The full CDR3 reads CASSLAEGVPNQPQHF.

In this sample, this clone turned up many times. The read halts 3 residues ahead of the CDR3 end, with the missing end drawn from the germline J gene. The J gene is TRBJ1-3, the V gene TRBV12-3 or TRBV12-4; no firm D call. V gave up 1 base and J gave up 3 bases, with 19 bases separating them. CDR3 length: 18 amino acids. CDR3 sequence reads: CASSLESGSGRGGNTIYF. The CDR3 DNA, read in part, is TGTGCCAGCAGTTTAGAATCCGGGTCCGGCCGGGGTGGAAACACC.